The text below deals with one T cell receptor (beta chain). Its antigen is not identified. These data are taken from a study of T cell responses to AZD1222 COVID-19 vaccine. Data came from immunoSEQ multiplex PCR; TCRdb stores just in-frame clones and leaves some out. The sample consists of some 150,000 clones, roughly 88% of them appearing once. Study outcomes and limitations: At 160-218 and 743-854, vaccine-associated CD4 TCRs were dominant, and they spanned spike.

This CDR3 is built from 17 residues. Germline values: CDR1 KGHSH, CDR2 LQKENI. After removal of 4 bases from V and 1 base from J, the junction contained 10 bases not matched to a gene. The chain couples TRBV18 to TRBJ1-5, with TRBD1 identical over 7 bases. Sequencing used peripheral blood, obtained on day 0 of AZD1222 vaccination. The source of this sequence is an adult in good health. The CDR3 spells CASSLRDSGGSNQPQHF. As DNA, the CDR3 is TGTGCCAGCTCACTACGGGACAGTGGGGGGAGCAATCAGCCCCAGCATTTT.